The clone carrying this TCR beta chain was seen just once. Its cognate antigen is unknown. A read error may be the cause here, since a much bigger clone is one base away. The data stem from a study of human T cells and chemical hapten exposure. The time point: healthy volunteer bleed at 6 weeks. Before extraction, the whole blood was not fractionated, and total RNA was taken from it. Using its own MiXCR run on the RACE reads, TCRdb lists one record per CDR3 protein. The sample lists 75,000 to 80,000 distinct CDR3 sequences, 8.5% to 10% occurring once. Study-level findings and limits: No alteration of TCRs above 1 in 1000 frequency was seen with DPC sensitization.

The germline CDR1 and CDR2 sequences are DFQATT and SNEGSKA (reference sequence). V lost 8 bases, J lost 5 bases, and 12 bases lay in between. The CDR3 spans 11 residues. The V and J genes are TRBV20-1 and TRBJ1-1; tentatively, D is TRBD1 (5 bases). The clonotype originates from a female donor in good health. Some clones in this sample may be carry-over from other donors' samples. Sequencing input: whole blood. CDR3 nucleotide sequence: TGCAGTTCTACGGGGGGAACTGAAGCTTTCTTT. As protein: CSSTGGTEAFF.